One and the same sample provided the 30 T cell receptor beta chains below, sequenced in a study of low-dose radiotherapy and immunotherapy resistance in tumors. First-strand cDNA used TRAV- and TRBV-specific primers, covering alpha and beta chains. With a V-primer adapter and a constant-region primer, TCRs were amplified for 20 to 25 PCR cycles. TCRdb processed the reads anew with MiXCR; each CDR3 protein has one entry. This sample has 55,000 to 65,000 distinct CDR3 sequences, with less than 30% found just once. Time point denoted: before trial treatment. This sample comprised PBMCs, obtained before treatment. All receptors come from a male donor with rectosigmoid adenocarcinoma.

The chain combines TRBV5-1 with TRBJ2-7; 7 bases line up with TRBD1. J lost 3 bases, V lost 0 bases, and 3 bases had no gene match. Germline assignment: CDR1 SGHRS and CDR2 YFSETQ. CDR3 length equals 14 residues. The CDR3 sequence is CASSLATGLYEQYF. CDR3 nucleotide sequence: TGCGCCAGCAGCTTGGCGACAGGGCTCTACGAGCAGTACTTC.

Many counts were recorded for this clonotype. The chain joins TRBV28 to TRBJ1-1, with 9 nucleotides matching TRBD1. J gave up 4 bases and V 2 bases, and 2 bases lay outside the gene matches. Per the germline V gene, CDR1 is MDHEN and CDR2 is SYDVKM. There are 14 residues in the CDR3. Written as DNA, the CDR3 is TGTGCCAGCAGTTTACCGACAGGGGGCACTGAAGCTTTCTTT. It yields the protein CASSLPTGGTEAFF.

The chain links TRBV5-1 to TRBJ2-2; D is unresolved. V dropped 1 base and J dropped 4 bases, with 8 bases sitting between them. CDR3 length: 14 residues. Per the germline V gene, CDR1 is SGHRS and CDR2 is YFSETQ. CDR3 sequence reads: CASSLWEVTGELFF. The CDR3 DNA reads as TGCGCCAGCAGCTTGTGGGAAGTCACCGGGGAGCTGTTTTTT.

There are many counts of this clonotype. The gene calls are TRBV20-1 and TRBJ2-3; D is uncertain. Trimming pared 0 bases from V and 2 bases from J, leaving 15 bases between. CDR3 length: 16 residues. CDR1 and CDR2 from the germline V gene are DFQATT and SNEGSKA (reference sequence). The chain's CDR3 is CSARDPRRALTDTQYF. The CDR3 coding sequence is TGCAGTGCTAGAGATCCGCGCCGAGCCCTCACAGATACGCAGTATTTT.

This clonotype appeared many times. The rearrangement links TRBV6-2 or TRBV6-3 to TRBJ1-2; D may be TRBD1 (5 bases). There are 14 residues in the CDR3. Germline lookup yields CDR1 MNHEY and CDR2 SVGEGT. Trimming stripped 2 bases from V and 7 bases from J, with 14 bases between. The CDR3 region has the DNA TGTGCCAGCAGTTACGGGGACTGGGGAACTGGCTACACCTTC. It codes for CASSYGDWGTGYTF.

There are many counts of this clonotype. The chain carries TRBV12-3 or TRBV12-4 and TRBJ1-6; possible D gene TRBD1, 6 bases. The CDR3 spans 19 residues. Trimming removed 5 bases at V and 0 bases at J, with 20 bases between. Written as DNA, the CDR3 is TGTGCCAGCAGTATCCGGGACATGGGGCTAAGCTCCTATAATTCACCCCTCCACTTT. This codes for CASSIRDMGLSSYNSPLHF.

Turning to this clonotype: This likely stems from a read error, as it lies one base from a far larger clone. This chain links TRBV9 with TRBJ2-1, with D perhaps assigned TRBD1 or TRBD2 (6 bases each). V was clipped by 2 bases and J by 10 bases, with 22 bases between them. The CDR3 is 16 amino acids. Germline loops: CDR1 SGDLS, CDR2 YYNGEE. CDR3: CASSVSPGAVAYEQFF. The CDR3 region has the DNA TGTGCCAGCAGCGTCAGCCCGGGGGCAGTCGCCTACGAGCAGTTCTTC.

Comment on this clonotype: This sequence is one base from a far larger clone and is likely a read error. The chain joins TRBV7-2 to TRBJ1-1; D possibly corresponds to TRBD1 (6 bases). V was pared by 5 bases and J by 1 base, with 8 bases between. Germline CDR1 and CDR2: SGHTA and FQGNSA. The CDR3 sequence is 13 residues long. CDR3: CASSTTGNTEAFF. As DNA, the CDR3 is TGTGCCAGCAGCACGACAGGGAACACTGAAGCTTTCTTT. Variable domain in full (rest from reference TRBV7-2 and TRBJ1-1): GAGVSQSPSNKVTEKGKDVELRCDPISGHTALYWYRQSLGQGLEFLIYFQGNSAPDKSGLPSDRFSAERTGGSVSTLTIQRTQQEDSAVYLCASSTTGNTEAFFGQGTRLTVV.

This clonotype was counted many times. CDR3: CASSQLDQETQYF. In DNA, the CDR3 is TGTGCCAGCAGCCAATTAGATCAAGAGACCCAGTACTTC. This chain links TRBV14 with TRBJ2-5, with unresolved D. CDR1 and CDR2 from the germline V gene are SGHDN and FVKESK. The CDR3 sequence is 13 residues long. The V and J ends lost 2 bases and 2 bases respectively, with 6 bases between them.

Concerning this clonotype: This is likely an artifact of a read error, given a far larger clone one base away. The V gene is TRBV19, the J gene TRBJ2-1; TRBD1 matches 9 bases. Germline V lookup: CDR1 LNHDA, CDR2 SQIVND (reference sequence). This CDR3 has 15 residues. V was pared by 5 bases and J by 10 bases, with 12 bases of the junction left unmatched. DNA of the CDR3: TGTGCCAGTAGTCTATCGGGACAGGGCACCTACGAGCAGTTCTTC. It is translated as CASSLSGQGTYEQFF.

This clonotype was recorded at least ten times. The V gene is TRBV5-5, the J gene TRBJ1-1, with 9 bases fitting TRBD1. The CDR3 is made up of 15 amino acids. CDR1 SGHKS and CDR2 YYEKEE come from the germline V gene (reference sequence). With V trimmed by 4 bases and J by 0 bases, 4 bases remained unmatched. CDR3 in amino acids: CASSPGQGVNTEAFF. Written as DNA, the CDR3 is TGTGCCAGCAGCCCGGGACAGGGTGTGAACACTGAAGCTTTCTTT. Full variable domain (remainder filled in from reference TRBV5-5 and TRBJ1-1): DAGVTQSPTHLIKTRGQQVTLRCSPISGHKSVSWYQQVLGQGPQFIFQYYEKEERGRGNFPDRFSARQFPNYSSELNVNALLLGDSALYLCASSPGQGVNTEAFFGQGTRLTVV.

This clonotype was recorded a few times. The chain employs TRBV9 and TRBJ1-1, with D perhaps TRBD1 (6 bases). This CDR3 is built from 13 residues. Germline lookup yields CDR1 SGDLS and CDR2 YYNGEE. V lost 0 bases to trimming and J lost 8 bases, with 11 bases between them. This CDR3 is CASSVEGVVEAFF. DNA for the CDR3: TGTGCCAGCAGCGTAGAGGGGGTTGTGGAAGCTTTCTTT. The whole variable domain, filled in from reference TRBV9 and TRBJ1-1, reads DSGVTQTPKHLITATGQRVTLRCSPRSGDLSVYWYQQSLDQGLQFLIQYYNGEERAKGNILERFSAQQFPDLHSELNLSSLELGDSALYFCASSVEGVVEAFFGQGTRLTVV.

This clonotype was counted many times. This chain joins TRBV18 and TRBJ2-7; a weak D match, TRBD2 (5 bases). From germline, CDR1 is KGHSH and CDR2 LQKENI. This CDR3 has 13 amino acids. Trimming cost V 1 base and J 6 bases, with 10 bases left between them. CDR3: CASSPLGGGEQYF. DNA of the CDR3: TGTGCCAGCTCACCACTCGGAGGAGGCGAGCAGTACTTC.

The table lists this clonotype with a count of one. A far larger clone lies a single base away; this is likely a read error. DNA for the CDR3: TGTGCCAGCAGCCAGGGGGGACAGGGGTACGAGCTGTACTTC. Residues: CASSQGGQGYELYF. The genes are TRBV12-1 and TRBJ2-7; no check of the table's D call, TRBD1, against the DNA was made. TRBV12-1 is a pseudogene locus. The CDR3 length is 14 residues.

This clonotype was found many times. The V and J genes are TRBV7-9 and TRBJ2-3; D uncertain. Trimming took off 3 bases at V and 2 bases at J, with 21 bases between the two ends. The CDR3 sequence is 18 residues long. Germline lookup yields CDR1 SEHNR and CDR2 FQNEAQ (reference sequence). The CDR3 nucleotides are TGTGCCAGCAGCTTTAGTCCCCGCTTCCACCGGGCCACAGATACGCAGTATTTT. Its translation is CASSFSPRFHRATDTQYF. The variable domain in full, with the rest retrieved from reference TRBV7-9 and TRBJ2-3, is DTGVSQNPRHKITKRGQNVTFRCDPISEHNRLYWYRQTLGQGPEFLTYFQNEAQLEKSRLLSDRFSAERPKGSFSTLEIQRTEQGDSAMYLCASSFSPRFHRATDTQYFGPGTRLTVL.

In its sample, this clonotype was seen many times. V and J are TRBV6-2 or TRBV6-3 and TRBJ2-2; 8 bases fit TRBD1. Germline V gene data show CDR1 as MNHEY and CDR2 as SVGEGT. CDR3 length equals 16 residues. V lost 0 bases to trimming and J lost 7 bases; unmatched junction nucleotides: 7. Here the CDR3 reads CASSYSFRGRDGELFF. DNA of the CDR3: TGTGCCAGCAGTTACTCGTTCAGGGGGCGCGACGGGGAGCTGTTTTTT.

There are many counts of this clonotype. The V gene is TRBV2, the J gene TRBJ2-3; no reliable D call. The V gene's germline CDR1 is SNHLY and CDR2 FYNNEI. The CDR3 runs 13 residues. The V gene lost 6 bases and the J gene lost 2 bases, with 9 bases spanning the gap. CDR3: CASSPEFTDTQYF. The CDR3 DNA reads TGTGCCAGCAGCCCTGAATTCACAGATACGCAGTATTTT.

The chain is built from TRBV27 and TRBJ2-7; D is ambiguous. This CDR3 has 15 amino acids. The V end lost 4 bases, the J end lost 7 bases, and 20 bases lay between the germline ends. Germline CDR1 reads MNHEY; CDR2 reads SMNVEV (reference sequence). CDR3: CASSWFKWDHWEQYF. The CDR3 DNA follows: TGTGCCAGCAGTTGGTTCAAGTGGGATCATTGGGAGCAGTACTTC.

A word on this clonotype: This likely traces to a read error, being one base from a far larger clone. The rearrangement links TRBV2 to TRBJ2-5, with D possibly being TRBD1 (6 bases). The CDR3 contains 17 residues. V dropped 5 bases and J dropped 2 bases, with 21 bases sitting between them. Germline V gene lookup returns CDR1 SNHLY and CDR2 FYNNEI. Here the CDR3 DNA reads TGTGCCAGCAGTTTCAGGTTTTTGGGGGCCGCACAAGAGACCCAGTACTTC. It yields the protein CASSFRFLGAAQETQYF.

A word on this clonotype: One end of the junction is discordant with germline, which a read error may explain. The rearrangement links TRBV15 to TRBJ2-1; TRBD2 might be the D (6 bases). The CDR3 loop spans 15 amino acids. Germline lookup yields CDR1 LNHNV and CDR2 YYDKDF (reference sequence). Here the CDR3 reads CDTSRDFGSINEQFF. The CDR3 nucleotides read TGTGACACCAGCAGAGATTTCGGGAGTATCAATGAGCAGTTCTTC.

In its sample, this clonotype was seen many times. The CDR3 nucleotides read TGTGCCTGGAGCGGTATGGCGTCACCCCTCCACTTT. Its protein is CAWSGMASPLHF. J is TRBJ1-6 and V is TRBV30, with unresolved D. The germline V and J ends were trimmed by 3 bases and 10 bases, with 10 bases remaining between them. The CDR3 spans 12 residues. Germline V CDR1 and CDR2: GTSNPN, SVGIG (reference sequence).

This clonotype was seen repeatedly, ten times or more. The chain couples TRBV5-1 to TRBJ1-2; the match to TRBD1 covers 8 bases. The ends lost 1 base at V and 7 bases at J; junction bases unmatched: 9. This CDR3 spans 15 amino acids. In germline, CDR1 is SGHRS, CDR2 YFSETQ. The CDR3 sequence: CASSLTQGARGGYTF. The CDR3 coding sequence is TGCGCCAGCAGCTTGACTCAGGGGGCGCGAGGTGGCTACACCTTC.

V and J are TRBV6-2 or TRBV6-3 and TRBJ1-1; D is ambiguous. Trimming took 6 bases from V and 7 from J, leaving 18 bases between them. CDR1 is MNHEY, CDR2 SVGEGT, per germline. The CDR3 totals 14 residues. CDR3 sequence: CASSSLFGRLEAFF. The CDR3 region has the DNA TGTGCCAGCAGCAGCCTTTTCGGGCGCCTTGAAGCTTTCTTT.

The chain is built from TRBV12-3 or TRBV12-4 and TRBJ1-4; 8 positions match TRBD1. The CDR3 loop spans 15 amino acids. J gave up 8 bases and V 3 bases, and 8 bases lay outside the gene matches. CDR3 bases: TGTGCCAGCAGTTTTCCCGGACAGGGCGGCGAAAAACTGTTTTTT. This encodes CASSFPGQGGEKLFF.

This clonotype came up many times. V gene TRBV24-1 combines with J gene TRBJ2-5, with 10 bases that match TRBD1. CDR1 and CDR2 from the germline V gene are KGHDR and SFDVKD. CDR3 size: 15 residues. J lost 5 bases, V lost 3 bases, and 5 bases had no gene match. This CDR3 reads CATSDRQGAGETQYF. The CDR3 DNA follows: TGTGCCACCAGTGATCGACAGGGGGCGGGGGAGACCCAGTACTTC.

This clonotype was found many times. The V and J genes are TRBV11-2 and TRBJ1-1, with 7 bases identical to TRBD1. The V gene's germline CDR1 is SGHAT and CDR2 FQNNGV. This CDR3 is 15 amino acids long. V shed 5 bases, J shed 1 base, and the junction held 7 bases outside the gene matches. The CDR3 sequence: CASSPLTGRNTEAFF. CDR3 in DNA: TGTGCCAGCAGCCCGCTGACAGGGAGGAACACTGAAGCTTTCTTT.

This clonotype was counted only a few times. The gene calls are TRBV6-4 and TRBJ2-6; no clear D gene. In germline, CDR1 is MRHNA, CDR2 SNTAGT. Trimming removed 6 bases at V and 0 bases at J, with 9 bases between. This CDR3 has 15 amino acids. CDR3 residues: CASSVDGSGANVLTF. CDR3 DNA: TGTGCCAGCAGCGTCGATGGCTCTGGGGCCAACGTCCTGACTTTC.

To note about this clonotype: This likely reflects a read error, since a far larger clone is one base away. Because the CDR3 is missing its conserved closing phenylalanine or tryptophan, this is likely a read error. The CDR3 DNA is TGTGCCAGCATTCCAGAGGGGGGTACGCAGTATGTT. This translates into CASIPEGGTQYV. The chain recombines TRBV13 with TRBJ2-3; possibly TRBD1 or TRBD2 for D (6 bases each). Trimming stripped 7 bases from V and 8 bases from J, with 13 bases between. Germline CDR1 is PRHDT and CDR2 is FYEKMQ (reference sequence). This CDR3 comprises 12 residues.

This clonotype appeared many times. The chain links TRBV3-1 to TRBJ2-3; 10 nucleotides agree with TRBD2. Germline CDR1 reads LGHDT; CDR2 reads YNNKEL (reference sequence). This CDR3 has 17 residues. Losses at the gene ends were 0 bases for V and 4 bases for J; bases not matched to a gene: 7. The CDR3 region has the DNA TGTGCCAGCAGCCAAGAAGCCCTAGCGGGAGATGCAGATACGCAGTATTTT. It translates to CASSQEALAGDADTQYF.

This clonotype was seen repeatedly, ten times or more. This chain connects TRBV19 to TRBJ2-1; 12 nucleotides match TRBD2. CDR1 LNHDA and CDR2 SQIVND come from the germline V gene (reference sequence). The CDR3 spans 14 residues. Trimming removed 4 bases from V and 10 bases from J; junction bases left unmatched: 5. This chain's CDR3 is CASSRTSGVSEQFF. In DNA form, the CDR3 reads TGTGCCAGTAGTAGGACTAGCGGGGTCTCGGAGCAGTTCTTC.